The TCR beta chain under discussion was sequenced for a study of shared clonotypes between healthy human individuals. Donors included only healthy HIV-negative adults lacking recent acute infections or vaccinations. It was about 84 million PBMCs that unsorted samples used for genomic DNA. The team ran DNA from unsorted PBMCs on ten immunoSEQ deep assay plates for sequencing. The method was immunoSEQ multiplex PCR; TCRdb's version includes in-frame clones alone and lacks a portion of them. The sample includes fewer than 600,000 clones, about four fifths of them seen just once. The CDR3 spans 14 residues. Germline CDR1 is WNHNN and CDR2 is SYGVQD (reference sequence). Trimming took off 0 bases at V and 1 base at J, with 5 bases between the two ends.

This receptor was taken from a middle-aged woman in good health. Some clones in this sample may be carry-over from other donors' samples. The chain joins TRBV10-1 to TRBJ2-3; tentative D call: TRBD1 (5 bases). The sequencing sample was made of PBMCs. The CDR3 DNA reads TGCGCCAGCAGTGAGTCGACAGGCACAGATACGCAGTATTTT. It is translated as CASSESTGTDTQYF.